This TCR beta chain was captured by sequencing in a study of siplizumab effects on memory and regulatory T cells. Study-level findings and limits: Apparently more diverse than memory cells, naive T cells also seemed major alloresponse contributors. The authors did not confirm suppressive function in proliferating Tregs from siplizumab cultures.

The CDR3 is made up of 12 amino acids. Germline CDR1 is MDHEN and CDR2 is SYDVKM. The V end was cut by 2 bases, the J end by 2 bases, with 4 bases between. A remark on this clone: What it recognizes is unknown. Other DNA variants within this sample encode the same CDR3.

Clones were read by immunoSEQ multiplex PCR, and TCRdb kept only the in-frame ones, dropping some. The sample carries approximately 94,000 clones, 91% recorded once. The receptor comes from a human donor in good health. The chain links TRBV28 to TRBJ2-7; D is unclear. Sample: CD4+ T cells sorted from blood. The CDR3 protein is CASSLPPYEQYF. The DNA of the CDR3 is TGTGCCAGCAGTTTACCTCCCTACGAGCAGTACTTC.